The clone carrying this T cell receptor (beta chain) has a count of ten or more. Its matching antigen is unknown. Germline V CDR1 and CDR2: SNHLY, FYNNEI. V lost 1 base and J lost 14, with 20 bases in between. This CDR3 spans 14 amino acids. The investigators amplified TCR beta CDR3 regions from RNA transcripts. An initial round of RT-PCR targeting the TCR CDR3 relied on the HTBI primer set. TCRdb re-called the multiplex PCR reads with MiXCR, one entry per CDR3 protein. The table lists about 560,000 distinct CDR3 sequences, 15% to 19% of them singletons. The sample belongs to a study of T cells in Graves' hyperthyroidism and ophthalmopathy. Overall study findings and caveats: Separation of ophthalmopathy from stable hyperthyroidism was achieved by a 13 V-J model.

The TCR sequence derives from a woman in her thirties with Graves' hyperthyroidism. Sequences were obtained from blood. V is TRBV2 and J is TRBJ2-5; possible D gene TRBD2, 6 bases. The CDR3 is CASSEGGDGLVPYF. The CDR3 DNA reads TGTGCCAGCAGTGAAGGCGGGGACGGCCTTGTTCCCTACTTC.